This TCR beta chain is from a study of radiation and T cells in renal cell carcinoma. About the research overall: Nephrectomy followed 15 Gy stereotactic body radiation by 4 weeks. Study findings and constraints: Without pretreatment biopsies, baseline tumor clonotype presence was undetermined. Top tumor clonotypes rose in blood 2 weeks post-radiation, then contracted.

This clone came up once. What it recognizes is unknown. Data came from immunoSEQ multiplex PCR; TCRdb stores just in-frame clones and leaves some out. Of tens of thousands of clones in the sample, less than 85% are singletons; the top ten hold about 30%. CDR3 length equals 17 residues. J gave up 9 bases and V 3 bases, and 12 bases lay outside the gene matches. Germline-derived CDR1 and CDR2 are SGDLS and YYNGEE. As for time point: blood 2 weeks post-SBRT. Treatment reported: 15 Gy SBRT to primary tumor, nephrectomy 4 weeks later. Radiation-treated patients gave blood at baseline, week 2 and week 4. The sequencing here drew on blood, taken from a patient whose treatment included radiotherapy and nephrectomy. The receptor comes from a woman aged 70-85 years with renal cell carcinoma. The rearrangement joins TRBV9 to TRBJ1-6, with TRBD1 identical over 10 bases. The CDR3 reads CASSAREGDRGFSPLHF. CDR3 sequence (DNA): TGTGCCAGCAGCGCCCGGGAGGGGGACAGGGGTTTTTCACCCCTCCACTTT.